Below, 14 T cell receptor beta chains from the same sample are listed, as sequenced in a study of blood T cell repertoires in COVID-19. Clones were read by immunoSEQ multiplex PCR, and TCRdb kept only the in-frame ones, dropping some. The sample has 70,000 or so clones; 80% to 85% are singletons. What was sequenced was peripheral blood. All receptors derive from a woman older than 75 with acute or convalescent COVID-19.

In its sample, this clone was seen a few times. J is TRBJ2-7 and V is TRBV5-1, with 7 bases identical to TRBD1. With 4 bases clipped from V and 3 bases from J, the junction kept 7 bases outside the gene matches. CDR3 size: 14 residues. Germline values: CDR1 SGHRS, CDR2 YFSETQ. The CDR3 reads CASSHGTVDYEQYF. In DNA form, the CDR3 reads TGCGCCAGCAGCCACGGGACAGTAGACTACGAGCAGTACTTC.

A few counts support this clone. The CDR3 loop is CASSPRTGDTNYGYTF. CDR3 in DNA: TGTGCCAGCTCACCCCGGACAGGGGATACTAACTATGGCTACACCTTC. The rearrangement joins TRBV18 to TRBJ1-2; 9 positions agree with TRBD1. The CDR3 loop spans 16 amino acids. CDR1 is KGHSH, CDR2 LQKENI, per germline. V trimming: 3 bases; J trimming: 0 bases; junction bases outside the gene matches: 5. The whole variable domain, filled in from reference TRBV18 and TRBJ1-2, reads NAGVMQNPRHLVRRRGQEARLRCSPMKGHSHVYWYRQLPEEGLKFMVYLQKENIIDESGMPKERFSAEFPKEGPSILRIQQVVRGDSAAYFCASSPRTGDTNYGYTFGSGTRLTVV.

The chain uses TRBV11-2 and TRBJ2-5; D might be TRBD2 (6 bases). Trimming shortened V by 5 bases and J by 2 bases, and 9 bases separated the two germline ends. CDR3 length equals 13 residues. From germline, CDR1 is SGHAT and CDR2 FQNNGV. The CDR3 DNA follows: TGTGCCAGCAGCCCCGGGGGACAAGAGACCCAGTACTTC. It yields the protein CASSPGGQETQYF.

The chain is built from TRBV6-1 and TRBJ2-3, with 8 bases aligning to TRBD2. The CDR3 covers 15 residues. Germline V CDR1 and CDR2: MNHNS, SASEGT. V trimming: 1 base; J trimming: 2 bases; junction bases outside the gene matches: 2. CDR3: CASSEGLASTDTQYF. CDR3 nucleotides: TGTGCCAGCAGTGAAGGACTAGCGTCCACAGATACGCAGTATTTT.

This clone appeared once. V usage is TRBV6-5 and J usage is TRBJ2-3; 7 bases line up with TRBD2. The germline V gene encodes CDR1 MNHEY and CDR2 SVGAGI. V shed 2 bases and J 4 bases; nucleotides not matched to a gene: 6. The CDR3 is 15 amino acids. CDR3 in amino acids: CASSYGGGSSDTQYF. CDR3 bases: TGTGCCAGCAGTTACGGGGGGGGAAGTTCAGATACGCAGTATTTT.

The J gene is TRBJ1-1, the V gene TRBV2; the D gene is possibly TRBD1 (6 bases). V was pared by 1 base and J by 6 bases, with 15 bases between. This CDR3 is built from 15 residues. Per the germline V gene, CDR1 is SNHLY and CDR2 is FYNNEI. This CDR3 reads CASSEGRQGSSEAFF. CDR3 DNA sequence: TGTGCCAGCAGTGAAGGGCGGCAGGGGAGTTCTGAAGCTTTCTTT.

The rearrangement joins TRBV9 to TRBJ1-6, with 8 bases matching TRBD1. The CDR3 is 15 residues long. The V gene's germline CDR1 is SGDLS and CDR2 YYNGEE. Unmatched junction bases numbered 7, after V lost 4 bases and J lost 7 bases. For the CDR3, the DNA is TGTGCCAGCAGCTCGCGGACAGGGACCAATTCACCCCTCCACTTT. Translating gives CASSSRTGTNSPLHF. The variable domain in full, with the rest retrieved from reference TRBV9 and TRBJ1-6, is DSGVTQTPKHLITATGQRVTLRCSPRSGDLSVYWYQQSLDQGLQFLIQYYNGEERAKGNILERFSAQQFPDLHSELNLSSLELGDSALYFCASSSRTGTNSPLHFGNGTRLTVT.

The sample holds a few counts of this clone. The chain employs TRBV5-4 and TRBJ2-1; TRBD2 matches 13 bases. J gave up 7 bases and V 4 bases, and 5 bases lay outside the gene matches. Per germline, CDR1 SGHNT and CDR2 YYREEE (reference sequence). The CDR3 sequence is 15 residues long. CDR3 nucleotide sequence: TGTGCCAGCAGCCCCACTAGCGGGGGGGTTAATGAGCAGTTCTTC. Amino acids: CASSPTSGGVNEQFF. The full variable domain, rest sourced from reference TRBV5-4 and TRBJ2-1, is ETGVTQSPTHLIKTRGQQVTLRCSSQSGHNTVSWYQQALGQGPQFIFQYYREEENGRGNFPPRFSGLQFPNYSSELNVNALELDDSALYLCASSPTSGGVNEQFFGPGTRLTVL.

This clone was observed a handful of times. The genes are TRBV27 and TRBJ2-7; 11 positions match TRBD1. CDR3 length equals 20 residues. J was trimmed by 1 base and V by 5 bases; bases with no gene match: 19. The V gene's germline CDR1 is MNHEY and CDR2 SMNVEV (reference sequence). The CDR3 DNA sequence: TGTGCCAGCAGTCCGACGGGGACAGGGGGGCCTAGATTAGCGTCCTACGAGCAGTACTTC. It specifies CASSPTGTGGPRLASYEQYF.

Turning to this clone: The sample holds other DNA sequences that translate to the same CDR3. This chain joins TRBV18 and TRBJ2-3; 7 nucleotides align to TRBD1. CDR3 length equals 15 residues. Per germline, CDR1 KGHSH and CDR2 LQKENI. V trimming: 2 bases; J trimming: 2 bases; junction bases outside the gene matches: 4. For the CDR3, the DNA is TGTGCCAGCTCACCAGCGACAGGGACCACAGATACGCAGTATTTT. This gives the protein CASSPATGTTDTQYF.

The gene calls are TRBV28 and TRBJ1-5, with D maybe TRBD1 (5 bases). The V gene lost 5 bases and the J gene lost 6 bases, with 20 bases spanning the gap. CDR3 length equals 16 residues. CDR1 MDHEN and CDR2 SYDVKM come from the germline V gene. CDR3 in DNA: TGTGCCAGCAGTCCGCCCTCCGGGAGGGGTGGTCAGCCCCAGCATTTT. Translated: CASSPPSGRGGQPQHF.

The CDR3 DNA follows: TGTGCCAGCAGCTCAAGGACGGGACTCTATGGCTACACCTTC. Residues: CASSSRTGLYGYTF. The rearrangement joins TRBV5-6 to TRBJ1-2, with D possibly being TRBD1 (5 bases). Germline V gives CDR1 SGHDT, CDR2 YYEEEE. V was cut by 3 bases and J by 4 bases, with 13 bases left in between. The CDR3 sequence is 14 residues long.

J is TRBJ1-6 and V is TRBV5-4, with D perhaps TRBD1 (5 bases). The germline gives CDR1 SGHNT, CDR2 YYREEE (reference sequence). This CDR3 spans 14 amino acids. V shed 0 bases and J shed 5 bases, with 6 bases lying between them. CDR3 sequence: CASSLVGDNSPLHF. In DNA, the CDR3 is TGTGCCAGCAGCTTGGTAGGGGATAATTCACCCCTCCACTTT.

This clone has a single count. V gene TRBV5-1 combines with J gene TRBJ1-6; possible D gene TRBD1, 5 bases. The CDR3 consists of 17 residues. Trimming pared 2 bases from V and 0 bases from J, leaving 12 bases between. CDR1 SGHRS and CDR2 YFSETQ come from the germline V gene. In DNA, the CDR3 is TGCGCCAGCAGCTTCGACAGCTCGAGCTCCTATAATTCACCCCTCCACTTT. Residues: CASSFDSSSSYNSPLHF.